This TCR beta chain is drawn from a study of blood T cell repertoires in COVID-19. Looking at the study overall: Samples taken during acute and convalescent COVID-19 were collected in the United States, Italy and Spain. The analysed material was cDNA or gDNA that came from T cells, B-cell-depleted T cells, or PBMCs.

Which cohort a participant joined came from the clinical history participants gave. Original methodology: Reference gene primers were amplified, and this amplification served to estimate nucleated cell counts. This table comes from immunoSEQ multiplex PCR, and its TCRdb copy is limited to in-frame clones, with some not included. Clonal size and the V and J genes are those of that table, whereas D and trimming came from the DNA. The repertoire holds roughly 250,000 clones, around 90% seen once, with about 6% in the top ten. V was trimmed by 1 base and J by 8 bases, leaving 12 bases between them. Germline CDR1 LNHDA, CDR2 SQIVND (reference sequence). There are 14 residues in the CDR3.

The V call is TRBV19, the J call TRBJ2-1; D unresolved. The TCR sequence derives from a woman aged 30 to 39 with acute COVID-19. Material: PBMCs or T cells enriched from blood (not recorded which). For the CDR3, the DNA is TGTGCCAGTAGTATAGGACCCGGGTTGGATGAGCAGTTCTTC. Protein sequence: CASSIGPGLDEQFF.